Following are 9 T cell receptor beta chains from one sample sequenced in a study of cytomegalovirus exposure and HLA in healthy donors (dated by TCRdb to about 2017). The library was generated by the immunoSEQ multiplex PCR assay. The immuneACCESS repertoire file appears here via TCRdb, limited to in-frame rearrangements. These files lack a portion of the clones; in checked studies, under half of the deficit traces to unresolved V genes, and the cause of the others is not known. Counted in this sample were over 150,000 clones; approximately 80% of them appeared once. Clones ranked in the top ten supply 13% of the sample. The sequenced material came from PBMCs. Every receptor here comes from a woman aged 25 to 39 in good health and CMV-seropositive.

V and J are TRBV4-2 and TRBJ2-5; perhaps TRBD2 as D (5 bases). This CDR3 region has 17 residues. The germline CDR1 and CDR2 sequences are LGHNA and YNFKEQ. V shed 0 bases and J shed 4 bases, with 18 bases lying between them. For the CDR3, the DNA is TGTGCCAGCAGCCAAGATGGCCCAGCGGCATCAGGAGAGACCCAGTACTTC. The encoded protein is CASSQDGPAASGETQYF.

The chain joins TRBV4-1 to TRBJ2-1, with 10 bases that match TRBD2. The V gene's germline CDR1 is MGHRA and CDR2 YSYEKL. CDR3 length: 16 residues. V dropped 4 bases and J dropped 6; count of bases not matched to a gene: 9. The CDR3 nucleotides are TGCGCCAGCAGCCCCCGCCGAGCGGGAGGGCCCAATGAGCAGTTCTTC. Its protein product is CASSPRRAGGPNEQFF.

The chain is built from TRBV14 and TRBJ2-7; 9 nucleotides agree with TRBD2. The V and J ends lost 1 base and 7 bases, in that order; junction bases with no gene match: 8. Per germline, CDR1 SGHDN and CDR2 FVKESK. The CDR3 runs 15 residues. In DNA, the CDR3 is TGTGCCAGCAGCCAAGTGCGTAGCGGGAGTGGGGAGCAGTACTTC. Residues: CASSQVRSGSGEQYF.

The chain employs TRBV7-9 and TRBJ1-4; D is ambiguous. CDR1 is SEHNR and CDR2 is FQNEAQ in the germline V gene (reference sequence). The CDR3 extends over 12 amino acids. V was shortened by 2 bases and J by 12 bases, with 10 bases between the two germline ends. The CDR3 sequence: CASSLSVTELFF. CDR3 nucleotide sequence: TGTGCCAGCAGCTTATCCGTCACAGAACTGTTTTTT.

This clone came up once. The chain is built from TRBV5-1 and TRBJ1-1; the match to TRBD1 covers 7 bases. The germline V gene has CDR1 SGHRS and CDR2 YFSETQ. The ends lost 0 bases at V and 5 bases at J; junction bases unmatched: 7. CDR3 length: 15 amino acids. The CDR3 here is CASSLATGVRTEAFF. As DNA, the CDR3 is TGCGCCAGCAGCTTGGCTACAGGGGTTCGGACTGAAGCTTTCTTT.

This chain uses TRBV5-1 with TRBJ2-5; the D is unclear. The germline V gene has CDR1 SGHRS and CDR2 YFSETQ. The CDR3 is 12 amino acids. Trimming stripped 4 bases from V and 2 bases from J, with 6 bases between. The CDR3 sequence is CASSPPQETQYF. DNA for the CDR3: TGCGCCAGCAGCCCCCCTCAAGAGACCCAGTACTTC. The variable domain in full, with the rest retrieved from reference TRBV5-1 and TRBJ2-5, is KAGVTQTPRYLIKTRGQQVTLSCSPISGHRSVSWYQQTPGQGLQFLFEYFSETQRNKGNFPGRFSGRQFSNSRSEMNVSTLELGDSALYLCASSPPQETQYFGPGTRLLVL.

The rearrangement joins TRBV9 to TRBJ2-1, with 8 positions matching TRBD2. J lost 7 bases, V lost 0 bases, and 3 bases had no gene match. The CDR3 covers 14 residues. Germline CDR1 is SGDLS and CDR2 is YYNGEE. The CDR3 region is CASSVAGGDNEQFF. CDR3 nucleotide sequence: TGTGCCAGCAGCGTAGCGGGAGGGGATAATGAGCAGTTCTTC. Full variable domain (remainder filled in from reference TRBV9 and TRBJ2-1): DSGVTQTPKHLITATGQRVTLRCSPRSGDLSVYWYQQSLDQGLQFLIQYYNGEERAKGNILERFSAQQFPDLHSELNLSSLELGDSALYFCASSVAGGDNEQFFGPGTRLTVL.

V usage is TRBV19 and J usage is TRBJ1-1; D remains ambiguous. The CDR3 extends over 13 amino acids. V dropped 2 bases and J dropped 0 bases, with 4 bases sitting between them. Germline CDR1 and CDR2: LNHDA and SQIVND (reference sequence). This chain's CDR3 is CASSIQMNTEAFF. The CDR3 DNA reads TGTGCCAGTAGTATACAGATGAACACTGAAGCTTTCTTT.

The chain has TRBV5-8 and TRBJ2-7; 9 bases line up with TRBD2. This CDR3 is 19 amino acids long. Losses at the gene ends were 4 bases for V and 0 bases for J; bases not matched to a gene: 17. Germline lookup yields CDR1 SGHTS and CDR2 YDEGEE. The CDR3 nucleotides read TGTGCCAGCAGCCCATGGGGCGGGAGGGCCGAAAAAATCTCCTACGAGCAGTACTTC. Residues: CASSPWGGRAEKISYEQYF.